This is a list of T cell receptor beta chains from one sample in a study of blood T cell repertoires in COVID-19. Profiling relied on immunoSEQ multiplex PCR, and the TCRdb table lists in-frame clones only, not all of them. The sample yields some 130,000 clones, about 89% seen once. What was sequenced was peripheral blood. The receptors here all came from a woman between 65 and 79 years old with COVID-19, enrolled during active disease. Both conserved end residues are part of each CDR3. A D gene is named only where the DNA matches it firmly. A clone size is listed for some rows: how often the clone was seen (once, few, many), or a class if it is expanded.

>TRBV6-5|TRBD2|NA|TRBJ2-1
TGTGCCAGCACTGGACTAGCGGGGAATTACAATGAGCAGTTCTTC
CASTGLAGNYNEQFF
>TRBV3-1/TRBV3-2|TRBD1|NA|TRBJ1-3
TGTGCCAGCAGCCTTCGACAGGGGTCCTCTGGAAACACCATATATTTT
CASSLRQGSSGNTIYF
>TRBV7-8|TRBD1|NA|TRBJ2-7
TGTGCCAGCAGCCCAAGAGGGACAGCCTACGAGCAGTACTTC
CASSPRGTAYEQYF
>TRBV5-6|NA|NA|TRBJ2-3
TGTGCCAGCAGCTTGTCTGATACGCAGTATTTT
CASSLSDTQYF
>TRBV28|TRBD2|NA|TRBJ2-5
TGTGCCAGCAGTCCCGCCGGCGGGGGGCGGGAGACCCAGTACTTC
CASSPAGGGRETQYF
>TRBV28|TRBD1|NA|TRBJ2-7
TGTGCCAGCAGTTTAAGGGACAGGGGGCTTTACGAGCAGTACTTC
CASSLRDRGLYEQYF
>TRBV7-9|TRBD1|NA|TRBJ2-7
TGTGCCAGCAGCGCTCCGGGACAGGGGGCCTACGAGCAGTACTTC
CASSAPGQGAYEQYF
>TRBV19|TRBD1|NA|TRBJ2-5
TGTGCCAGTAGTTTAACAGGGGGGCCCGGACAAGAGACCCAGTACTTC
CASSLTGGPGQETQYF
>TRBV24-1|TRBD1|NA|TRBJ1-2
TGTGCCACCAGTGATGATTACACAGGGGGCGGTGGCTACACCTTC
CATSDDYTGGGGYTF
>TRBV5-4|TRBD2|NA|TRBJ2-1
TGTGCCAGCAGCCCGAGACTAGCGCACAATGAGCAGTTCTTC
CASSPRLAHNEQFF
>TRBV29-1|NA|NA|TRBJ2-2
TGCAGCGCCGACGGCGGGACCTTCACCGGGGAGCTGTTTTTT
CSADGGTFTGELFF
>TRBV3-1/TRBV3-2|TRBD1|NA|TRBJ1-2
TGTGCCAGCAGCCAAGCGGGACAGGGGGCGACCCGATTC
CASSQAGQGATRF
>TRBV24-1|TRBD1|NA|TRBJ2-7
TGTGCCACCAGTGAAGCGAACAGGGGCGAGCAGTACTTC
CATSEANRGEQYF
>TRBV3-1/TRBV3-2|NA|NA|TRBJ2-5
TGTGCCAGCAGCCAAGTCGACTCGAAAGAGACCCAGTACTTC
CASSQVDSKETQYF
>TRBV18|NA|NA|TRBJ2-3
TGTGCCAGCTCACCGACCGAGGCTAGCACAGATACGCAGTATTTT
CASSPTEASTDTQYF
>TRBV5-1|TRBD1|few|TRBJ1-1
TGCGCCAGCAGCGGGACAGGGGCTAACACTGAAGCTTTCTTT
CASSGTGANTEAFF
>TRBV27|TRBD1|NA|TRBJ1-2
TGTGCCAGCAGTTTACAAGGGACAGGGCCCCGAAGATATGGCTACACCTTC
CASSLQGTGPRRYGYTF
>TRBV19|NA|NA|TRBJ1-5
TGTGCCAGTTGCCCAGGAGGTAGCAATCAGCCCCAGCATTTT
CASCPGGSNQPQHF
>TRBV6-4|TRBD2|NA|TRBJ2-7
TGTGCCAGCAGGGTACGGGGGGGTAGGGGTTCCTACGAGCAGTACTTC
CASRVRGGRGSYEQYF
>TRBV3-1/TRBV3-2|NA|NA|TRBJ1-2
TGTGCCAGCAGCCAAGGAGGGCAGGGGAGTGGCTACACCTTC
CASSQGGQGSGYTF
>TRBV5-1|NA|few|TRBJ1-6
TGCGCCAGCAGCTTGAATTCGCGGATAGTAAATTCACCCCTCCACTTT
CASSLNSRIVNSPLHF
>TRBV19|TRBD1|NA|TRBJ1-5
TGTGCCAGTAATGGGGGGGGACAGGGGGCCAATCAGCCCCAGCATTTT
CASNGGGQGANQPQHF
>TRBV9|TRBD2|once|TRBJ2-3
TGTGCCAGCAGCGTGGGCGGGAAAAGCGGGGCAGATACGCAGTATTTT
CASSVGGKSGADTQYF
>TRBV7-9|TRBD1|few|TRBJ1-1
TGTGCCAGCAGCTTAGCGGGGCAGGGGGCGGTAGGAGCTTTCTTT
CASSLAGQGAVGAFF
>TRBV6-1|NA|NA|TRBJ1-3
TGTGCCAGCAGTGAATCATATGAGGGATCTGGAAACACCATATATTTT
CASSESYEGSGNTIYF
>TRBV5-6|TRBD1|NA|TRBJ1-5
TGTGCCAGCAGCTTCTGGACCGGGACAGGGCTCCAGCCCCAGCATTTT
CASSFWTGTGLQPQHF
>TRBV18|NA|NA|TRBJ2-1
TGTGCCAGCTCCCCGGAAGGACTATCCTACAATGAGCAGTTCTTC
CASSPEGLSYNEQFF
>TRBV30|NA|NA|TRBJ1-1
TGTGCCTGGACCCAGGGGAGTGTTCACACTGAAGCTTTCTTT
CAWTQGSVHTEAFF
>TRBV29-1|NA|once|TRBJ1-3
TGCAGCGGGGCTCTTGGAAACACCATATATTTT
CSGALGNTIYF
>TRBV6-5|TRBD1|NA|TRBJ1-2
TGTGCCAGCAGTCCAACAGGGGGAGACTCTTATGGCTACACCTTC
CASSPTGGDSYGYTF
>TRBV7-8|TRBD1|NA|TRBJ1-2
TGTGCCAGCAGCCGAGAAACCACAGGGGTCGGCTACACCTTC
CASSRETTGVGYTF